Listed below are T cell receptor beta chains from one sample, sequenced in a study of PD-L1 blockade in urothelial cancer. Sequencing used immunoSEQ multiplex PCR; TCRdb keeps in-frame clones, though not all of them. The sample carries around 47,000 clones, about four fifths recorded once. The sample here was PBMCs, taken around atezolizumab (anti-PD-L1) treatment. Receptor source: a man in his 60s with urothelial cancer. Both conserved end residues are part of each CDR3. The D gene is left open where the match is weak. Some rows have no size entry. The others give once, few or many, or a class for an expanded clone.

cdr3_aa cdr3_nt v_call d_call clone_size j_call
CASRNLAGAGQKKETQYF TGTGCCAGTAGGAACCTAGCGGGGGCCGGCCAAAAAAAAGAGACCCAGTACTTC TRBV19 TRBD2 - TRBJ2-5
CATSTGQTQFF TGTGCCACCTCGACCGGACAGACGCAGTTCTTC TRBV6-1 - - TRBJ2-1
CASSPGTSGLQETQYF TGCGCCAGCAGCCCCGGGACTAGCGGGCTCCAAGAGACCCAGTACTTC TRBV5-1 TRBD2 - TRBJ2-5
CASSLNEKLFF TGTGCCAGCAGCCTGAATGAAAAACTGTTTTTT TRBV28 - - TRBJ1-4
CAGSRPKGNQPQHF TGTGCCGGGAGTCGGCCGAAGGGCAATCAGCCCCAGCATTTT TRBV28 - - TRBJ1-5
CASRLGLGGITEAFF TGTGCCAGCAGATTAGGCCTCGGAGGGATTACTGAAGCTTTCTTT TRBV28 - once TRBJ1-1
CASSQGIGQPQHF TGTGCCAGCAGTCAGGGAATCGGGCAGCCCCAGCATTTT TRBV27 - - TRBJ1-5
CATSRLGQGGPVNTEAFF TGTGCCACCAGCAGACTCGGACAGGGAGGACCTGTGAACACTGAAGCTTTCTTT TRBV15 TRBD1 - TRBJ1-1
CASRQAGGANTEAFF TGTGCCAGTCGTCAGGCCGGGGGTGCGAACACTGAAGCTTTCTTT TRBV19 - - TRBJ1-1
CASSLSHRGPEKLFF TGTGCCAGCAGTTTATCACACAGGGGGCCTGAAAAACTGTTTTTT TRBV27 TRBD1 - TRBJ1-4
CASSYPGTGESEAFF TGTGCCAGCAGTTACCCAGGGACAGGGGAGTCTGAAGCTTTCTTT TRBV6-5 TRBD1 - TRBJ1-1
CASSSRIAGGSYNEQFF TGCGCCAGCAGCTCTAGAATAGCGGGGGGCTCCTACAATGAGCAGTTCTTC TRBV5-1 TRBD2 - TRBJ2-1
CASSQGLGANEKLFF TGTGCCAGCAGTCAAGGATTAGGAGCTAATGAAAAACTGTTTTTT TRBV27 - few TRBJ1-4
CASSRTAGQGLSPLHF TGTGCCAGCAGCCGAACCGCGGGACAGGGGCTCTCACCCCTCCACTTT TRBV5-5 TRBD1 - TRBJ1-6
CAWSQGSEAFF TGTGCCTGGTCGCAGGGAAGTGAAGCTTTCTTT TRBV30 - - TRBJ1-1
CASSSTGGYYEQYF TGCGCCAGCAGCTCGACAGGGGGCTACTACGAGCAGTACTTC TRBV5-1 TRBD1 once TRBJ2-7
CASSSQGFDNEQFF TGTGCCAGCAGCTCCCAGGGGTTCGACAATGAGCAGTTCTTC TRBV11-2 - - TRBJ2-1